This entry describes one T cell receptor (beta chain). Its target is not known. TCRB transcripts that were expressed got sequenced, as all of the isolated RNA had been reverse transcribed. Clones were read by immunoSEQ multiplex PCR, and TCRdb kept only the in-frame ones, dropping some. The sample holds hundreds of thousands of clones, around 13% seen once. V gave up 3 bases and J gave up 2 bases; unmatched junction bases: 3. Germline-derived CDR1 and CDR2 are SGHTA and FQGNSA. CDR3 length: 14 amino acids. These data originate in a study of beta chain features in type 1 diabetes. Study observations and caveats: Type 1 diabetes patients had moderately but significantly shorter TCRB CDR3s in all four CD4+ subsets. A possible short-template PCR bias applies equally to patients and controls.

The chain employs TRBV7-2 and TRBJ2-7, with 8 nucleotides matching TRBD1. This TCR came from a woman aged 18-29 years with type 1 diabetes. Sequenced input: naive CD4+ T cells from blood. The CDR3 coding sequence is TGTGCCAGCAGCTTCCGACAGGGGACCTACGAGCAGTACTTC. It codes for CASSFRQGTYEQYF.